This T cell receptor beta chain came from a study of T cell responses to AZD1222 COVID-19 vaccine. In germline, CDR1 is KGHDR, CDR2 SFDVKD. Trimming took 9 bases from V and 3 from J, leaving 14 bases between them. This CDR3 is 13 amino acids long. Profiled with immunoSEQ multiplex PCR; TCRdb holds only in-frame clones, not every one. The profile shows approximately 120,000 clones, approximately 90% of them singletons. This receptor was obtained from an adult who received the AZD1222 COVID-19 vaccine. The V call is TRBV24-1, the J call TRBJ2-7; D call uncertain. Material: peripheral blood, obtained 28 days after the second AZD1222 dose. The CDR3 is CATHIPENYEQYF. CDR3 DNA: TGTGCCACCCACATCCCAGAGAACTACGAGCAGTACTTC.